What follows are 22 T cell receptor beta chains derived from one specimen sequenced in a study of T cell responses to AZD1222 COVID-19 vaccine. Using immunoSEQ multiplex PCR, the repertoire was profiled, and TCRdb retains in-frame clones only, with some absent. Of tens of thousands of clones listed, 65% to 85% are singletons. Sequenced here: peripheral blood, sampled on day 0 of AZD1222 vaccination. The receptors originated from an adult in good health.

V is TRBV20-1 and J is TRBJ2-3, with 9 positions matching TRBD1. This CDR3 has 15 residues. Germline V CDR1 and CDR2: DFQATT, SNEGSKA (reference sequence). The V and J ends lost 4 bases and 2 bases, in that order; junction bases with no gene match: 7. The CDR3 here is CSAIDRGGPTDTQYF. The CDR3 DNA reads TGCAGTGCTATTGACAGGGGGGGACCCACAGATACGCAGTATTTT.

This sequence joins TRBV6-4 and TRBJ2-7, with TRBD1 identical over 11 bases. The germline V gene encodes CDR1 MRHNA and CDR2 SNTAGT. The CDR3 spans 18 residues. The trim removed 7 bases at V and 2 bases at J, leaving 16 bases unmatched. CDR3 DNA sequence: TGTGCCAGCACCCCGGGACAGGGGGTTAGCGGCGTAACCTACGAGCAGTACTTC. It yields the protein CASTPGQGVSGVTYEQYF.

The rearrangement uses TRBV12-3 or TRBV12-4 and TRBJ2-7, with D unresolved. Trimming took off 5 bases at V and 1 base at J, with 6 bases between the two ends. This CDR3 has 12 amino acids. The DNA of the CDR3 is TGTGCCAGCAGTCCAGTTTCCTACGAGCAGTACTTC. Amino acids: CASSPVSYEQYF.

Written as DNA, the CDR3 is TGTGCCAGCAGTGGGGCCAGATCTAGCAATCAGCCCCAGCATTTT. Amino acids: CASSGARSSNQPQHF. The V and J genes are TRBV2 and TRBJ1-5; D ambiguous. V was clipped by 4 bases and J by 0 bases, with 10 bases between them. The CDR3 totals 15 residues. Germline CDR1 SNHLY, CDR2 FYNNEI. Supplemented by reference TRBV2 and TRBJ1-5, the full variable domain reads EPEVTQTPSHQVTQMGQEVILRCVPISNHLYFYWYRQILGQKVEFLVSFYNNEISEKSEIFDDQFSVERPDGSNFTLKIRSTKLEDSAMYFCASSGARSSNQPQHFGDGTRLSIL.

V usage is TRBV7-2 and J usage is TRBJ2-7, with 7 bases lining up with TRBD1. The CDR3 sequence is 14 residues long. With V trimmed by 0 bases and J by 7 bases, 6 bases remained unmatched. CDR1 is SGHTA, CDR2 FQGNSA, per germline. The CDR3 here is CASSLATGASEQYF. The CDR3 DNA is TGTGCCAGCAGCTTAGCTACAGGGGCTAGTGAGCAGTACTTC.

The chain uses TRBV5-8 and TRBJ1-5, with D possibly TRBD1 on 5 matching bases. This CDR3 spans 13 amino acids. The V gene lost 0 bases and the J gene lost 11 bases, with 12 bases spanning the gap. CDR1 SGHTS and CDR2 YDEGEE come from the germline V gene. CDR3 nucleotides: TGTGCCAGCAGCTTGGGTCGGGACTCGACCCAGCATTTT. Amino acid sequence: CASSLGRDSTQHF.

This chain connects TRBV2 to TRBJ1-5; no definite D call. The V and J ends lost 8 bases and 0 bases respectively, with 14 bases between them. The CDR3 runs to 15 residues. Germline-derived CDR1 and CDR2 are SNHLY and FYNNEI. The CDR3 region has the DNA TGTGCCAGCGGATTTGAGGATCTTAGCAATCAGCCCCAGCATTTT. This gives the protein CASGFEDLSNQPQHF.

The chain recombines TRBV6-6 with TRBJ2-1; D not resolved. Between the trimmed V and J ends, which lost 3 bases and 5 bases, there was a span of 14 bases. The germline gives CDR1 MNHNY, CDR2 SVGAGI (reference sequence). This CDR3 spans 15 amino acids. CDR3 nucleotides: TGTGCCAGCAGTTATAGGGTTCGGTTCGACAATGAGCAGTTCTTC. This gives the protein CASSYRVRFDNEQFF.

The chain has TRBV15 and TRBJ2-2; D might be TRBD2 (5 bases). The V end lost 1 base, the J end lost 4 bases, and 13 bases lay between the germline ends. CDR3 length: 16 residues. Germline V lookup: CDR1 LNHNV, CDR2 YYDKDF (reference sequence). The CDR3 reads CATSRVRTSSTGELFF. CDR3 nucleotide sequence: TGTGCCACCAGCAGAGTTCGAACTAGTTCCACCGGGGAGCTGTTTTTT. Combining the CDR3 with reference TRBV15 and TRBJ2-2 gives the whole variable domain DAMVIQNPRYQVTQFGKPVTLSCSQTLNHNVMYWYQQKSSQAPKLLFHYYDKDFNNEADTPDNFQSRRPNTSFCFLDIRSPGLGDTAMYLCATSRVRTSSTGELFFGEGSRLTVL.

The chain carries TRBV6-5 and TRBJ1-2; D possibly corresponds to TRBD1 (6 bases). The germline gives CDR1 MNHEY, CDR2 SVGAGI. This CDR3 has 15 amino acids. The V end lost 6 bases, the J end lost 4 bases, and 18 bases lay between the germline ends. In DNA form, the CDR3 reads TGTGCCAGCAGCCGGACAGTTCATACCCCCTATGGCTACACCTTC. Protein product: CASSRTVHTPYGYTF.

The chain employs TRBV2 and TRBJ2-7, with 12 positions matching TRBD2. The CDR3 runs to 16 residues. CDR1 is SNHLY, CDR2 FYNNEI, per germline. Trimming cost V 5 bases and J 0 bases; bases outside gene matches: 5. The CDR3 nucleotides read TGTGCCAGCAGTACTAGCGGGGGGAAGAGCTCCTACGAGCAGTACTTC. Protein product: CASSTSGGKSSYEQYF.

The chain joins TRBV18 to TRBJ2-1; D gene unclear. Trimming pared 0 bases from V and 1 base from J, leaving 10 bases between. Germline-derived CDR1 and CDR2 are KGHSH and LQKENI. This CDR3 region has 16 residues. The CDR3 here is CASSPPGSLSYNEQFF. CDR3 nucleotide sequence: TGTGCCAGCTCACCACCGGGTTCTCTATCCTACAATGAGCAGTTCTTC.

This clone was observed once. This chain connects TRBV5-5 to TRBJ2-7; TRBD2 aligns across 10 bases. Germline CDR1 SGHKS, CDR2 YYEKEE (reference sequence). There are 15 residues in the CDR3. The junction had 5 bases not matched to a gene; V was cut back by 5 bases and J by 0 bases. CDR3: CASSAGTSVSYEQYF. In DNA form, the CDR3 reads TGTGCCAGCAGTGCCGGGACTAGCGTCTCCTACGAGCAGTACTTC.

This clone was seen a few times. The chain has TRBV10-1 and TRBJ1-1, with D tentatively TRBD1 (5 bases). V was clipped by 6 bases and J by 6 bases, with 14 bases between them. The CDR3 runs to 13 residues. CDR1 is WNHNN, CDR2 SYGVQD, per germline (reference sequence). As DNA, the CDR3 is TGCGCCAGCAGCCAGGGTCGAAGGGCTGAAGCTTTCTTT. Encoded protein: CASSQGRRAEAFF.

The CDR3 reads CASSFGGNYGYTF. CDR3 in DNA: TGTGCCAGCAGCTTCGGAGGAAATTATGGCTACACCTTC. The chain carries TRBV7-2 and TRBJ1-2; D gene uncertain. This CDR3 is 13 amino acids long. The V and J ends lost 3 bases and 5 bases respectively, with 10 bases between them. Germline assignment: CDR1 SGHTA and CDR2 FQGNSA.

This chain joins TRBV29-1 and TRBJ2-2; D not certain. This CDR3 has 15 residues. Germline V gives CDR1 SQVTM, CDR2 ANQGSEA. Trimming cost V 0 bases and J 6 bases, with 14 bases left between them. In nucleotides, the CDR3 is TGCAGCGTTGAAGAACGGGCAGCCCGACCCGGGGAGCTGTTTTTT. This gives the protein CSVEERAARPGELFF.

This chain joins TRBV2 and TRBJ2-7; TRBD1 matches at 9 bases. Germline loops: CDR1 SNHLY, CDR2 FYNNEI. The V gene end was trimmed by 5 bases and the J gene end by 5 bases; junction bases not matched to a gene: 4. This CDR3 comprises 13 residues. The CDR3 sequence: CASSKDRGDEQYF. CDR3 DNA: TGTGCCAGCAGTAAGGACAGGGGCGACGAGCAGTACTTC.

CDR3 DNA: TGCGCCAGCAGCCCCAAGGACAGCTTTAATTCACCCCTCCACTTT. Its translation: CASSPKDSFNSPLHF. This chain uses TRBV4-1 with TRBJ1-6, with a possible D match to TRBD1 (6 bases). V was trimmed by 4 bases and J by 6 bases, leaving 13 bases between them. Germline V CDR1 and CDR2: MGHRA, YSYEKL. CDR3 length: 15 residues.

The chain couples TRBV5-1 to TRBJ2-1; D is perhaps TRBD2 (5 bases). CDR3 length: 12 residues. Germline loops: CDR1 SGHRS, CDR2 YFSETQ. Deletions cut 1 base from V and 9 bases from J, with 8 bases between. CDR3 amino acids: CASSLPAAEQFF. In DNA form, the CDR3 reads TGCGCCAGCAGCTTGCCAGCGGCTGAGCAGTTCTTC.

This rearrangement joins TRBV7-8 to TRBJ1-1; 8 nucleotides line up with TRBD1. V lost 5 bases, J lost 10 bases, and 9 bases stayed unmatched. This CDR3 contains 13 residues. CDR1 SGHVS and CDR2 FQNEAQ come from the germline V gene. This CDR3 reads CASSPGQGKAAFF. The DNA for the CDR3 is TGTGCCAGCAGCCCCGGACAGGGTAAAGCAGCTTTCTTT.

The gene calls are TRBV5-1 and TRBJ2-1; TRBD2 matches 11 bases. With 0 bases clipped from V and 3 bases from J, the junction kept 5 bases outside the gene matches. The CDR3 spans 17 residues. Germline V gives CDR1 SGHRS, CDR2 YFSETQ. Here the CDR3 reads CASSLVTSGRVYNEQFF. The CDR3 nucleotides are TGCGCCAGCAGCTTGGTAACTAGCGGGAGAGTCTACAATGAGCAGTTCTTC.

The rearrangement joins TRBV6-5 to TRBJ1-3; D is undetermined. Trimming removed 4 bases from V and 4 bases from J, with 5 bases in between. The CDR3 contains 12 residues. Germline CDR1 MNHEY, CDR2 SVGAGI. The CDR3 sequence: CASSSQGNTIYF. CDR3 in DNA: TGTGCCAGCAGTTCCCAGGGAAACACCATATATTTT.